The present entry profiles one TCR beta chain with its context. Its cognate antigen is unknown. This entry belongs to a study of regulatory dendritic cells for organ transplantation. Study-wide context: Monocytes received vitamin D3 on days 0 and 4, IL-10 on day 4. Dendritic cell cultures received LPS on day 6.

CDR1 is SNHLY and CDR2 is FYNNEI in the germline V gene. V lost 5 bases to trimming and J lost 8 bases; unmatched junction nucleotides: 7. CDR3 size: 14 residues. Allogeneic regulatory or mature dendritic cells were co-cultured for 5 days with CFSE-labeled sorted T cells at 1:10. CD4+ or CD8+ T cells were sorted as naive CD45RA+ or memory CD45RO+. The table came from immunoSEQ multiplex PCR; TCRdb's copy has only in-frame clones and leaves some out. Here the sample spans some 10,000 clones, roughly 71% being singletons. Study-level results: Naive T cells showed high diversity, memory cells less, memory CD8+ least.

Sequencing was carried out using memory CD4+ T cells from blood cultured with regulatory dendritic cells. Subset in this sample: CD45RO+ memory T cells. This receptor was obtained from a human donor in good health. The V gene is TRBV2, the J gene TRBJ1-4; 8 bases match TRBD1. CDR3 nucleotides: TGTGCCAGCAGTCGCAGGGGGCGTAGGGAAAAACTGTTTTTT. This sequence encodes CASSRRGRREKLFF.